These 6 T cell receptor beta chains were all obtained from the same sample, sequenced in a study of patients and donors after allogeneic stem cell transplantation. TCRdb reanalysed the RT-PCR reads using MiXCR and keeps one entry per CDR3 protein. Among about 70,000 distinct CDR3 sequences listed, approximately 25% were seen once. What was sequenced was blood, either unsorted or a sorted T cell fraction (not recorded which). Receptors originate from a human donor who was either an allogeneic HSCT recipient or a stem cell or donor lymphocyte infusion donor (not recorded which). It is not recorded whose cells these are; they may come from a transplant donor.

The chain carries TRBV15 and TRBJ2-3; 11 positions agree with TRBD2. The CDR3 totals 15 residues. V trimming: 1 base; J trimming: 14 bases; junction bases outside the gene matches: 11. The V gene's germline CDR1 is LNHNV and CDR2 YYDKDF (reference sequence). The CDR3 nucleotides read TGTGCCACCAGCAGAGGACTAGCGGGATCCCCCAAGTTGTATTTT. Translated, it gives CATSRGLAGSPKLYF.

This clonotype was found a few times. This sequence joins TRBV21-1 and TRBJ1-4; the table assigns TRBD1, which was not confirmed against the DNA. TRBV21-1 counts as a pseudogene. CDR3 length: 13 residues. Here the CDR3 reads CASSLEGGEKLFF. As DNA, the CDR3 is TGTGCCAGCAGCCTCGAGGGGGGCGAAAAACTGTTTTTT.

The V and J genes are TRBV10-3 and TRBJ1-2; D gene ambiguous. CDR3 length: 14 amino acids. Germline V gives CDR1 ENHRY, CDR2 SYGVKD. Trimming shortened V by 0 bases and J by 0 bases, and 5 bases separated the two germline ends. This chain's CDR3 is CAISESGTNYGYTF. CDR3 nucleotide sequence: TGTGCCATCAGTGAGTCAGGTACTAACTATGGCTACACCTTC.

The rearrangement links TRBV5-1 to TRBJ2-1, with TRBD1 as a possible D gene (5 bases). The CDR3 sequence is 15 residues long. Germline CDR1 and CDR2: SGHRS and YFSETQ. V dropped 2 bases and J dropped 6 bases, with 15 bases sitting between them. The DNA for the CDR3 is TGCGCCAGCAGCTTATATTTGGGGCACTTCAATGAGCAGTTCTTC. Its protein is CASSLYLGHFNEQFF.

V gene TRBV11-3 combines with J gene TRBJ1-2; possible D gene TRBD1, 6 bases. Germline V gives CDR1 SGHNT, CDR2 YENEEA. This CDR3 region has 15 residues. V lost 5 bases, J lost 4 bases, and 17 bases lay in between. DNA of the CDR3: TGTGCCAGCAGCCCCCTCGGACAGCCCTTCTATGGCTACACCTTC. Translated: CASSPLGQPFYGYTF.

This chain links TRBV30 with TRBJ1-2; D is ambiguous. This CDR3 spans 14 amino acids. Germline loops: CDR1 GTSNPN, CDR2 SVGIG (reference sequence). The V gene lost 3 bases and the J gene lost 8 bases, with 19 bases spanning the gap. CDR3 amino acids: CAWSRSEALRGYTF. Written as DNA, the CDR3 is TGTGCCTGGAGCCGAAGCGAGGCGTTGAGGGGCTACACCTTC.